This T cell receptor (beta chain) is drawn from a study of shared clonotypes between healthy human individuals. Broader study findings: Larger estimated richness was generally recorded for naive subsets relative to memory subsets.

CD8 cells classed as naive were CD45RO-negative and positively selected for CCR7, excluding terminally differentiated effector memory CD45RA+ cells. The CDR3 loop spans 14 amino acids. The germline CDR1 and CDR2 sequences are SEHNR and FQNEAQ (reference sequence). The V end was cut by 1 base, the J end by 1 base, with 7 bases between. A remark on this clone: The antigen remains unidentified.

Assay: immunoSEQ multiplex PCR; the TCRdb copy retains only in-frame clones and omits some. This table has a few million clones, just under 95% appearing once. The sample consisted of naive CD8+ T cells from PBMCs. The rearrangement uses TRBV7-9 and TRBJ1-1; D is uncertain. The TCR comes from a man between 18 and 29 years old in good health. Some clones in this sample may be carry-over from other donors' samples. The CDR3 DNA sequence: TGTGCCAGCAGCTTAGTGTCGCAGAACACTGAAGCTTTCTTT. It yields the protein CASSLVSQNTEAFF.